Only a few counts were recorded for the clone carrying this T cell receptor (beta chain). This specimen comes from a study of human T cells and chemical hapten exposure. Study in general: Subjects had 2% DPC placed on 2 cm by 2 cm of upper inner arm skin for sensitization. Predominantly women, the patients had alopecia areata, totalis or universalis. Patch tests of 0.01% DPC on the upper back were read at 6 days.

The CDR3 contains 15 residues. Trimming took 5 bases from V and 6 from J, leaving 16 bases between them. CDR1 is SGHTA, CDR2 FQGTGA, per germline. Time point here: patch test 3, about 24 weeks after DPC sensitization. Treatment defined: therapeutic diphenylcyclopropenone sensitization with weekly scalp DPC. Total RNA came from unfractionated whole blood. TCRdb processed the RACE reads anew with MiXCR; each CDR3 protein has one entry. Seen here are 30,000 to 40,000 distinct CDR3 sequences, approximately 12% observed once, and the top ten hold 2% to 2.5%. Specimen: whole blood, collected in connection with sensitization to the hapten diphenylcyclopropenone (DPC). This chain connects TRBV7-3 to TRBJ2-2, with D possibly being TRBD1 (5 bases). This receptor was identified in a woman aged 40 to 49 with alopecia areata. Some clones in this sample may be carry-over from other donors' samples. The CDR3 DNA sequence: TGTGCCAGCAGCCTCGGAAGGGGCGCCGCCGGGGAGCTGTTTTTT. Translation gives CASSLGRGAAGELFF.